This is a list of T cell receptor beta chains from one sample in a study of shared clonotypes between healthy human individuals. Method: immunoSEQ multiplex PCR; TCRdb's copy keeps in-frame clones and lacks some. The sample has 400,000 to 500,000 clones; about three quarters are singletons. Sequencing was carried out using PBMCs. The origin of the receptors is a woman between 35 and 50 years old in good health. Some clones in this sample may be carry-over from other donors' samples. CDR3s include the opening cysteine and the closing phenylalanine or tryptophan. A D gene is named only where the DNA matches it firmly. Clone size is not always given. Where it is, it says once, few, many or a class for expanded clones.

D gene | CDR3 length | J gene | clone size | V gene | CDR3 protein | CDR3 DNA
NA | 15 | TRBJ2-1 | NA | TRBV7-3 | CASSARDGSYNEQFF | TGTGCCAGCAGCGCGAGGGATGGCTCCTACAATGAGCAGTTCTTC
NA | 13 | TRBJ1-1 | NA | TRBV5-1 | CASSPFHDTEAFF | TGCGCCAGCAGCCCGTTTCACGACACTGAAGCTTTCTTT
TRBD1 | 13 | TRBJ2-5 | NA | TRBV6-1 | CAGRDRGRETQYF | TGTGCCGGAAGGGACAGGGGAAGGGAGACCCAGTACTTC
NA | 16 | TRBJ1-4 | NA | TRBV5-5 | CASNPALTGGNEKLLF | TGTGCCAGCAACCCTGCCCTGACAGGCGGTAATGAAAAACTGCTTTTT
NA | 14 | TRBJ2-3 | NA | TRBV7-2 | CASSYRALTDTQYF | TGTGCCAGCAGCTACAGGGCCCTCACAGATACGCAGTATTTT
NA | 13 | TRBJ1-1 | NA | TRBV6-6 | CASSYPPVTEAFF | TGTGCCAGCAGTTACCCGCCAGTAACTGAAGCTTTCTTT
TRBD2 | 14 | TRBJ2-7 | few | TRBV28 | CASTSSGTPREQYF | TGTGCCAGCACCTCTAGCGGGACCCCCCGCGAGCAGTACTTC
NA | 14 | TRBJ2-7 | NA | TRBV21-1 | CASRWSGSSYEQYF | TGTGCCAGCAGGTGGAGCGGTAGCTCCTACGAGCAGTACTTC
TRBD1 | 13 | TRBJ1-1 | NA | TRBV7-2 | CASSLRQGIEAFF | TGTGCCAGCAGCTTGAGACAGGGGATTGAAGCTTTCTTT
TRBD1 | 12 | TRBJ1-2 | NA | TRBV11-2 | CASSDSGTAYTF | TGTGCCAGCAGTGATTCCGGGACAGCCTACACCTTC
NA | 15 | TRBJ1-1 | NA | TRBV19 | CASSIHTWRQAEAFF | TGTGCCAGTAGTATCCATACGTGGAGGCAAGCGGAAGCTTTCTTT
NA | 13 | TRBJ1-5 | NA | TRBV5-1 | CASSLGTEQPQHF | TGCGCCAGCAGCTTGGGTACCGAACAGCCCCAGCATTTT
NA | 16 | TRBJ2-1 | few | TRBV5-4 | CASSLGGHSSYNEQFF | TGTGCCAGCAGCTTAGGGGGTCACAGCTCCTACAATGAGCAGTTCTTC
NA | 13 | TRBJ2-2 | NA | TRBV30 | CAWRVQGTGELFF | TGTGCCTGGAGGGTACAGGGCACCGGGGAGCTGTTTTTT
TRBD2 | 16 | TRBJ2-7 | NA | TRBV5-6 | CASSLAAVSGRVEQYF | TGTGCCAGCAGCTTGGCCGCGGTTAGCGGGAGGGTCGAGCAGTACTTC
NA | 13 | TRBJ1-1 | NA | TRBV7-6 | CASSPGTRLKAFF | TGTGCCAGCAGCCCCGGGACCCGTCTGAAGGCTTTCTTT
TRBD1 | 14 | TRBJ1-2 | NA | TRBV6-1 | CASSRSGQGYGYTF | TGTGCCAGCAGTAGGTCGGGACAGGGCTATGGCTACACCTTC
TRBD2 | 15 | TRBJ2-5 | NA | TRBV7-3 | CASSRSGRNQETQYF | TGTGCCAGCAGCCGTAGCGGGAGAAACCAAGAGACCCAGTACTTC
TRBD1 | 15 | TRBJ1-2 | NA | TRBV6-5 | CASRPGQGANCGYTF | TGTGCCAGCAGACCCGGACAGGGAGCTAACTGTGGCTACACCTTC
TRBD1 | 14 | TRBJ2-7 | many | TRBV28 | CASSATGIVKEQYF | TGTGCCAGCAGTGCGACAGGGATTGTGAAAGAGCAGTACTTC
TRBD2 | 16 | TRBJ2-3 | NA | TRBV28 | CASSPPGEGVTDTQYF | TGTGCCAGCAGTCCCCCTGGGGAGGGAGTCACAGATACGCAGTATTTT
NA | 15 | TRBJ1-4 | NA | TRBV4-2 | CASSQEDGATKKLFF | TGTGCCAGCAGCCAAGAAGACGGGGCCACGAAAAAACTGTTTTTT
NA | 12 | TRBJ2-1 | few | TRBV18 | CASSAQVEAQFF | TGTGCCAGCTCAGCACAGGTCGAGGCGCAGTTCTTC
NA | 15 | TRBJ1-5 | many | TRBV28 | CASSFYGGSDQPQHF | TGTGCCAGCAGTTTTTACGGGGGCTCGGATCAGCCCCAGCATTTT
NA | 15 | TRBJ2-2 | once | TRBV2 | CASSEVSKNTGELFF | TGTGCCAGCAGTGAAGTCAGTAAGAACACCGGGGAGCTGTTTTTT
TRBD2 | 15 | TRBJ2-1 | NA | TRBV7-3 | CASSSTGTSNNEQFF | TGTGCCAGCAGCTCAACCGGGACTAGCAACAATGAGCAGTTCTTC
TRBD2 | 15 | TRBJ2-5 | NA | TRBV28 | CASSDLSGARREQYF | TGTGCCAGCAGTGACCTTAGCGGGGCCCGGAGGGAGCAGTACTTC
NA | 16 | TRBJ1-3 | NA | TRBV5-1 | CASSLGTAPAGNTIYF | TGCGCCAGCAGCTTAGGGACGGCTCCCGCTGGAAACACCATATATTTT
TRBD2 | 16 | TRBJ2-1 | once | TRBV27 | CASSFGLAGGYNEQFF | TGTGCCAGCAGTTTCGGACTAGCGGGAGGCTACAATGAGCAGTTCTTC
NA | 13 | TRBJ2-3 | once | TRBV19 | CAGSIRETDTQYF | TGTGCCGGTAGTATAAGGGAGACAGATACGCAGTATTTT
NA | 15 | TRBJ1-4 | many | TRBV18 | CASSPQGYTNEKLFF | TGTGCCAGCTCACCACAGGGCTACACTAATGAAAAACTGTTTTTT
TRBD2 | 16 | TRBJ2-7 | few | TRBV11-2 | CASSLVGGLAGVEQYF | TGTGCCAGCAGCTTAGTTGGGGGACTAGCGGGAGTTGAGCAGTACTTC
TRBD2 | 15 | TRBJ2-7 | many | TRBV7-8 | CASSLPAGGVNEQYF | TGTGCCAGCAGCCTTCCAGCGGGAGGGGTAAACGAGCAGTACTTC
NA | 16 | TRBJ2-1 | NA | TRBV4-3 | CASSQDLMGGYNEQFF | TGCGCCAGCAGCCAAGATCTAATGGGTGGCTACAATGAGCAGTTCTTC
NA | 12 | TRBJ1-2 | NA | TRBV2 | CASQRDLEGYTF | TGTGCCAGCCAACGGGATCTGGAGGGCTACACCTTC
NA | 13 | TRBJ1-1 | few | TRBV30 | CAWSVFGNTEAFF | TGTGCCTGGAGTGTCTTCGGGAACACTGAAGCTTTCTTT
NA | 15 | TRBJ2-2 | NA | TRBV11-2 | CASSPGTPQVGELFF | TGTGCCAGCAGCCCCGGGACACCACAGGTCGGGGAGCTGTTTTTT
NA | 15 | TRBJ2-7 | NA | TRBV10-2 | CASSESLEGWREQYF | TGCGCCAGCAGTGAGTCGTTAGAGGGTTGGCGCGAGCAGTACTTC
TRBD2 | 15 | TRBJ2-3 | NA | TRBV9 | CASSVSLAGGDTQYF | TGTGCCAGCAGCGTAAGCCTAGCGGGAGGAGATACGCAGTATTTT